The T cell receptor beta chain under discussion was sequenced for a study of regulatory T cells in long-lasting Graves disease. Both iRepertoire HTBI primers and Arm-PCR of CDR3 regions were used to build the TCR beta libraries. TCRdb passed the multiplex PCR reads through MiXCR, listing each CDR3 protein once. Among hundreds of thousands of distinct CDR3 sequences, around 15% were seen once, and the ten largest hold 25%. This sample's time point: newly diagnosed GD, antithyroid drugs for less than 3 months. Construction of the TCR library relied on RNA isolated from PBMCs. This clonotype was counted ten times or more. CDR3 size: 16 residues. The V gene lost 1 base and the J gene lost 8 bases, with 19 bases spanning the gap. The germline gives CDR1 SGHRS, CDR2 YFSETQ. The same sample was also used in a study of T cells in Graves' hyperthyroidism and ophthalmopathy.

The TCR originated in a woman in her forties or fifties with Graves disease. J is TRBJ2-1 and V is TRBV5-1; the D gene is possibly TRBD2 (6 bases). The sample was peripheral blood mononuclear cells (PBMCs), taken at new diagnosis, from a patient treated with antithyroid drugs. As DNA, the CDR3 is TGCGCCAGCAGCTTGACTAGCTTAGGCCCTGGGGATGAGCAGTTCTTC. This translates into CASSLTSLGPGDEQFF.